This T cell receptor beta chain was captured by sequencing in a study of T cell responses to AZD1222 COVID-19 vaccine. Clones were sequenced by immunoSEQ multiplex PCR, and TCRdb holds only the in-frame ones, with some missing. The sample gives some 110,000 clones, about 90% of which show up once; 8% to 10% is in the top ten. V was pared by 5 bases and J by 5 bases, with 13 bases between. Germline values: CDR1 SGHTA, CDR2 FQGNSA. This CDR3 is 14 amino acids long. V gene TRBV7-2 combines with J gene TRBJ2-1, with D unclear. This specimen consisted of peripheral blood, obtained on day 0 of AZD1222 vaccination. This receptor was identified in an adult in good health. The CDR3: CASSPSLRDNEQFF. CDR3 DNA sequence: TGTGCCAGCAGCCCTAGTTTAAGAGACAATGAGCAGTTCTTC.